Following are 9 T cell receptor beta chains from one sample sequenced in a study of T cells after yellow fever vaccination. TCRdb reanalysed the 5' RACE reads using MiXCR and keeps one entry per CDR3 protein. This sample has hundreds of thousands of distinct CDR3 sequences, with roughly an eighth found just once. The sample in question was CD4+ T cells sorted from PBMCs, obtained 15 days after the yellow fever booster vaccination. The receptors come from a man aged 18 to 30 who received the YFV17D yellow fever vaccine.

A note on this clonotype: A clone one base away is much larger, so this may be a read error. The chain recombines TRBV6-6 with TRBJ1-3, with a tentative D call TRBD1 (6 bases). Looked up from germline, CDR1 is MNHNY and CDR2 is SVGAGI (reference sequence). The CDR3 is 15 residues long. V lost 8 bases to trimming and J lost 1 base, with 15 bases between them. The CDR3 sequence is CASGRPRGSGNTIYF. CDR3 nucleotides: TGTGCCAGCGGTCGCCCCAGGGGATCTGGAAACACCATATATTTT.

There are a few counts of this clonotype. J is TRBJ1-2 and V is TRBV10-3, with 8 bases aligning to TRBD1. Trimming cost V 8 bases and J 7 bases; bases outside gene matches: 18. Germline CDR1 and CDR2: ENHRY and SYGVKD. The CDR3 has 16 residues. DNA for the CDR3: TGTGCCATCCGGTCTGGTTTGTCAGGGGGCCGGGGTGGCTACACCTTC. This sequence encodes CAIRSGLSGGRGGYTF.

This clonotype was recorded many times. The chain is built from TRBV7-3 and TRBJ2-1; D may be TRBD2 (6 bases). CDR3 length: 12 amino acids. Trimming left V 5 bases short and J 9 bases short, with 11 bases between. The germline V gene encodes CDR1 SGHTA and CDR2 FQGTGA. The CDR3 coding sequence is TGTGCCAGCAGCAGACCCGGGGGTGAGCAGTTCTTC. Translating gives CASSRPGGEQFF.

The J gene is TRBJ1-6, the V gene TRBV7-2, with D uncertain. CDR1 SGHTA and CDR2 FQGNSA come from the germline V gene. The CDR3 is 15 amino acids. Trimming removed 6 bases from V and 10 bases from J, with 19 bases in between. CDR3: CASSPGSVVGSPLHF. CDR3 in DNA: TGTGCCAGCAGTCCGGGTTCGGTCGTGGGGTCACCCCTCCACTTT.

This clonotype was seen only a few times. The chain combines TRBV5-1 with TRBJ2-1; D could derive from TRBD1 or TRBD2 (5 bases each). Between the trimmed V and J ends, which lost 4 bases and 6 bases, there was a span of 14 bases. CDR1 is SGHRS and CDR2 is YFSETQ in the germline V gene. This CDR3 region has 14 residues. CDR3 sequence: CASSPQGGGNEQFF. CDR3 in DNA: TGCGCCAGCAGCCCCCAGGGTGGGGGCAATGAGCAGTTCTTC.

The chain employs TRBV27 and TRBJ1-6; maybe TRBD1 (5 bases). V was pared by 0 bases and J by 2 bases, with 8 bases between. This CDR3 comprises 16 residues. Looked up from germline, CDR1 is MNHEY and CDR2 is SMNVEV (reference sequence). The CDR3: CASSLSRAAYNSPLHF. The DNA of the CDR3 is TGTGCCAGCAGTTTATCCAGGGCCGCCTATAATTCACCCCTCCACTTT.

The chain links TRBV10-3 to TRBJ1-5; TRBD1 aligns across 8 bases. The CDR3 has 14 residues. The germline CDR1 and CDR2 sequences are ENHRY and SYGVKD. With 10 bases clipped from V and 4 bases from J, the junction kept 9 bases outside the gene matches. In nucleotides, the CDR3 is TGTGCCACCAGCCCACAGGGGGTGAATCAGCCCCAGCATTTT. Protein: CATSPQGVNQPQHF.

This chain joins TRBV4-3 and TRBJ2-5; 10 positions agree with TRBD1. CDR1 and CDR2 from the germline V gene are LGHNA and YSLEER. This CDR3 is built from 15 residues. Germline trimming cut 0 bases from V and 5 bases from J; bases unmatched to any gene: 3. The CDR3 DNA follows: TGCGCCAGCAGCCAAGACCGGACAGGGGGGGAGACCCAGTACTTC. Translation: CASSQDRTGGETQYF.

J is TRBJ2-3 and V is TRBV6-5; TRBD1 is a possible D gene (6 bases). Trimming cost V 6 bases and J 10 bases, with 20 bases left between them. Germline V gene sequence: CDR1 MNHEY, CDR2 SVGAGI. The CDR3 contains 14 residues. The CDR3: CASSARQARDSQYF. Here the CDR3 DNA reads TGTGCCAGCAGCGCCCGACAGGCACGGGATTCGCAGTATTTT.